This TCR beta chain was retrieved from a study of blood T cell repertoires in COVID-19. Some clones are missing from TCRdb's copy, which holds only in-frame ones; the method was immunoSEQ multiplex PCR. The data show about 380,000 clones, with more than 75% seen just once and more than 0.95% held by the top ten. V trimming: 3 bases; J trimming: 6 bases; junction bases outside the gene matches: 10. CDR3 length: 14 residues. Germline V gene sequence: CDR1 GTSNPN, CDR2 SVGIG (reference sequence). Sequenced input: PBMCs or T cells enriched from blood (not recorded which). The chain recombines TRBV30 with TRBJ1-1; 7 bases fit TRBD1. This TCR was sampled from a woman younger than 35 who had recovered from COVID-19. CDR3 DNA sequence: TGTGCCTGGAGCGGAATGACAGGGAGGCCTGAAGCTTTCTTT. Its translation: CAWSGMTGRPEAFF.